Listed below are T cell receptor beta chains from one sample, sequenced in a study of T cells in Graves' hyperthyroidism and ophthalmopathy. Using its own MiXCR run on the multiplex PCR reads, TCRdb lists one record per CDR3 protein. This table has around 300,000 distinct CDR3 sequences, approximately 21% appearing once. Sample: blood. Receptors originate from a man aged 25-40 years with Graves' ophthalmopathy. The CDR3 runs from the conserved cysteine through the conserved F or W. The D gene is left open where the match is weak. Clone size appears in some rows only: once, few, many, or a class for an expanded clone.

CDR3	size	D	V
CASSFGREGPDTGELFF	-	TRBD2	TRBV3-1
CSASLGPNTEAFF	-	-	TRBV20-1
CASSRVEETEAFF	-	-	TRBV13
CASSLLYPWDNEQFF	-	-	TRBV5-1
CASSLVGTSYEQYF	-	-	TRBV5-1
CASAPIPRAEAFF	few	-	TRBV6-1
CASSDSDTQYF	few	-	TRBV6-1
CSARVLGLDTQYF	many	-	TRBV20-1
CSARTGLAFF	-	-	TRBV20-1
CAISGGQGGMYEQYF	-	TRBD1	TRBV10-3
CASSGARAQYF	-	-	TRBV11-2
CATSDTLDLDTQYF	-	-	TRBV24-1
CASTGMGETQYF	few	-	TRBV6-1
CATKDSPSSYEQYF	many	-	TRBV5-1
CAWDRGQSWDTEAFF	few	TRBD1	TRBV30
CASSQPVYRGLNEQFF	-	-	TRBV5-1
CASSPLSPSTDTQYF	few	-	TRBV3-1
CASSQESGEVRGFQETQYF	many	-	TRBV3-1
CASSPLGGTEAFF	few	-	TRBV2
CASSLDMQYNSPLHF	few	-	TRBV11-3
CASSLEQGLVGETQYF	-	-	TRBV28
CAISALGGTYNEQFF	once	-	TRBV10-3
CSARDRTGGQYEQYF	many	TRBD1	TRBV20-1
CASSVSLGTGREDTEAFF	few	TRBD1	TRBV2
CASSPFGDRVGTEAFF	few	TRBD1	TRBV18
CASSLGQGVNYEQYF	many	TRBD1	TRBV13
CASSGGLANWGNEQFF	-	TRBD2	TRBV5-1
CASSILIRTDTQYF	few	-	TRBV19
CASSPGASGRGRTYEQYF	-	TRBD2	TRBV11-2
CASRDSLAGGRNEQFF	-	TRBD2	TRBV2
CATRGAGANVLTF	-	-	TRBV24-1
CASSTLTLGTEAFF	few	-	TRBV19
CASSLDGQEETQYF	-	TRBD1	TRBV5-5
CASSLRQFYEQYF	few	-	TRBV5-1
CATSDTGGVAEAFF	few	TRBD1	TRBV24-1
CATSRGGDKQYF	few	-	TRBV15
CASRGPGTGGNEQFF	few	TRBD1	TRBV6-1
CASSSNRGQVDEQYF	few	TRBD1	TRBV7-9
CASSFRRRAEEYTEAFF	many	-	TRBV5-1
CASRDWYEQYF	-	-	TRBV10-2
CSASEGFYGYTF	few	-	TRBV20-1
CASSGPSGRALDTQYF	-	TRBD2	TRBV2
CSARTGPYEQYF	many	-	TRBV20-1
CASSLWPRNEQFF	many	-	TRBV28
CASSFKQGYGYTF	many	TRBD1	TRBV12-3/TRBV12-4